This T cell receptor (beta chain) was observed in a study of blood T cell repertoires in COVID-19. The method was immunoSEQ multiplex PCR; TCRdb's version includes in-frame clones alone and lacks a portion of them. The sample consists of around 450,000 clones, about 92% of them appearing once. This CDR3 comprises 17 residues. CDR1 SGHNT and CDR2 YENEEA come from the germline V gene. The V gene end was trimmed by 0 bases and the J gene end by 4 bases; junction bases not matched to a gene: 9. The sequence came from a man in his late teens or twenties who had recovered from COVID-19. The V gene is TRBV11-3, the J gene TRBJ1-1, with 9 bases that match TRBD1. The sequencing input was PBMCs or T cells enriched from blood (not recorded which). CDR3 residues: CASSLDLKGQGPTEAFF. The CDR3 nucleotides are TGTGCCAGCAGCTTAGATCTTAAGGGACAGGGCCCCACTGAAGCTTTCTTT.